The 4 T cell receptor beta chains reported below all come from one sample, sequenced in a study of T-cell reconstitution after alpha-beta-depleted transplantation in children. Using unique molecular identifiers, the investigators prepared the TCRbeta library. TCRdb recomputed calls from the PCR reads with MiXCR, one row per CDR3 protein. The sample holds about 540,000 distinct CDR3 sequences; around 18% are singletons and the top ten take 2.5% to 4%. Sequences were derived from PBMCs from the stem cell graft donor, sampled from the stem cell graft. The receptors derive from a human donor who donated a stem cell graft to a child with acute lymphoblastic leukemia.

This chain uses TRBV27 with TRBJ2-5, with 8 positions matching TRBD2. Germline values: CDR1 MNHEY, CDR2 SMNVEV (reference sequence). This CDR3 is built from 13 residues. The J segment lost 2 bases and the V segment lost 8 bases, leaving 4 bases of the junction unmatched. The CDR3 DNA reads as TGTGCCAGCCATGGACTAGCTCAAGAGACCCAGTACTTC. Its protein is CASHGLAQETQYF.

This clonotype has just a few counts. This rearrangement joins TRBV20-1 to TRBJ2-3; D is perhaps TRBD1 or TRBD2 (5 bases each). Germline V CDR1 and CDR2: DFQATT, SNEGSKA (reference sequence). The CDR3 is 13 residues long. The germline V and J ends were trimmed by 5 bases and 2 bases, with 11 bases remaining between them. The CDR3 DNA follows: TGCAGTGCTGCCGGGACGAACACAGATACGCAGTATTTT. This encodes CSAAGTNTDTQYF.

This clonotype has only a few counts. The chain uses TRBV10-3 and TRBJ2-7; 9 positions match TRBD1. V lost 6 bases to trimming and J lost 5 bases; unmatched junction nucleotides: 8. Germline V gene data show CDR1 as ENHRY and CDR2 as SYGVKD. This CDR3 contains 14 residues. In nucleotides, the CDR3 is TGTGCCATCAGGGAGGGACAGGGCTTGGACGAGCAGTACTTC. Translating gives CAIREGQGLDEQYF.

The rearrangement uses TRBV12-3 or TRBV12-4 and TRBJ2-1, with TRBD2 matching 16 bases. The V and J ends lost 7 bases and 8 bases, in that order; junction bases with no gene match: 11. This CDR3 has 17 residues. The CDR3 DNA reads as TGTGCCAGCACCACGGGACTAGCGGGAGGGCCTCGGCATGAGCAGTTCTTC. It codes for CASTTGLAGGPRHEQFF.